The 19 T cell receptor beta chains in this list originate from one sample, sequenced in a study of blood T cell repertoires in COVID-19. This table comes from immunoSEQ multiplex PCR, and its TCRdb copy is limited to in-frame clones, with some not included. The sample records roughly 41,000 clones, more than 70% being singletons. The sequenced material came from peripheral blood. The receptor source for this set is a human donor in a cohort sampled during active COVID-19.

In DNA, the CDR3 is TGTGCCAACAAGTCCCGGGCTAGCGGGACCTACGAGCAGTACTTC. It encodes CANKSRASGTYEQYF. The V and J genes are TRBV11-3 and TRBJ2-7; 9 bases are a match to TRBD2. This CDR3 contains 15 residues. Germline V CDR1 and CDR2: SGHNT, YENEEA. V gave up 10 bases and J gave up 2 bases; unmatched junction bases: 12.

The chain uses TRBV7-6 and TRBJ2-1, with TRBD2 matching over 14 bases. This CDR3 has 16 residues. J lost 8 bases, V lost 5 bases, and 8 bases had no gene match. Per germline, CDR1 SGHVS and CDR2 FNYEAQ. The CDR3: CASSPRLAGGLDEQFF. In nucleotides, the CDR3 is TGTGCCAGCAGCCCCCGACTAGCGGGAGGGCTGGATGAGCAGTTCTTC.

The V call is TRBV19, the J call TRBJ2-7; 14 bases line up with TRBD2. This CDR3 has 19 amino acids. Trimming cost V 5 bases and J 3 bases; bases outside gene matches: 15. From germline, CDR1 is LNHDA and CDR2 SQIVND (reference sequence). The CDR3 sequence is CASSPRTSGRQSANYEQYF. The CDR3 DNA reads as TGTGCCAGTAGTCCACGGACTAGCGGGAGGCAATCCGCGAACTACGAGCAGTACTTC. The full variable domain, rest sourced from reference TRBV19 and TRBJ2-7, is DGGITQSPKYLFRKEGQNVTLSCEQNLNHDAMYWYRQDPGQGLRLIYYSQIVNDFQKGDIAEGYSVSREKKESFPLTVTSAQKNPTAFYLCASSPRTSGRQSANYEQYFGPGTRLTVT.

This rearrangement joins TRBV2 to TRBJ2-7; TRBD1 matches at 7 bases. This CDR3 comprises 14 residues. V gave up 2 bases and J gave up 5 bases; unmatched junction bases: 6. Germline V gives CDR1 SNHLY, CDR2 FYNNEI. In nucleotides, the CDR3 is TGTGCCAGCAGTGAATTGACAGGGTCCCACGAGCAGTACTTC. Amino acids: CASSELTGSHEQYF.

DNA of the CDR3: TGTGCCAGCACTCTAGGACAGGGGTATGGCTACACCTTC. Its translation: CASTLGQGYGYTF. The J gene is TRBJ1-2, the V gene TRBV2, with TRBD1 matching 9 bases. The germline V gene encodes CDR1 SNHLY and CDR2 FYNNEI. J was trimmed by 5 bases and V by 7 bases; bases with no gene match: 5. The CDR3 extends over 13 amino acids.

In nucleotides, the CDR3 is TGTGCCAGCAGCTTAACTACAGATGAGCAGTTCTTC. It codes for CASSLTTDEQFF. V gene TRBV7-3 combines with J gene TRBJ2-1, with unresolved D. The CDR3 is made up of 12 amino acids. V was trimmed by 0 bases and J by 8 bases, leaving 5 bases between them. The germline V gene encodes CDR1 SGHTA and CDR2 FQGTGA.

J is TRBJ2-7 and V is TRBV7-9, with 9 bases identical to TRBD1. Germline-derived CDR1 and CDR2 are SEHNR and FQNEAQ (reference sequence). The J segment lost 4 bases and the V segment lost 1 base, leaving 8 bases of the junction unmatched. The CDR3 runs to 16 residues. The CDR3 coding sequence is TGTGCCAGCAGCTTAGGCGGACAGGGGCCGCGATACGAGCAGTACTTC. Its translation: CASSLGGQGPRYEQYF.

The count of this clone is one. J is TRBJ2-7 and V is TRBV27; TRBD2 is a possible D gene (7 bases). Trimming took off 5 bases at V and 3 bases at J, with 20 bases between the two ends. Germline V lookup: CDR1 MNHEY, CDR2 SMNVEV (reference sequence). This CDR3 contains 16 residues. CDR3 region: CASSHKGGEILYEQYF. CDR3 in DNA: TGTGCCAGCAGTCATAAGGGGGGGGAAATTCTCTACGAGCAGTACTTC.

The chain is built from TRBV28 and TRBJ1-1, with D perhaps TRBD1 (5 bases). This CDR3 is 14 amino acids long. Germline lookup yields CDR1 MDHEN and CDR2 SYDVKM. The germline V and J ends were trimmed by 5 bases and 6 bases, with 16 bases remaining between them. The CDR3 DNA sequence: TGTGCCAGCAGTCAAACAGGAGAAATCCCTGAAGCTTTCTTT. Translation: CASSQTGEIPEAFF.

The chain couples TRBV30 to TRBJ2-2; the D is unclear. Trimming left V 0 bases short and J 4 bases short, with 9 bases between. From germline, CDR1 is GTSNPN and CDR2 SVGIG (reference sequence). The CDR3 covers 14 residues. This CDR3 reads CAWSVIHRTGELFF. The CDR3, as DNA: TGTGCCTGGAGTGTCATACACCGCACCGGGGAGCTGTTTTTT.

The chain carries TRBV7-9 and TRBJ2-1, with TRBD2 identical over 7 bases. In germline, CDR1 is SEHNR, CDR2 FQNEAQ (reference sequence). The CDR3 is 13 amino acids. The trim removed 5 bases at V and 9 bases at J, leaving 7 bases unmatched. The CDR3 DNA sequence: TGTGCCAGCAGCCCTGGACTAGACGGTGAGCAGTTCTTC. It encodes CASSPGLDGEQFF.

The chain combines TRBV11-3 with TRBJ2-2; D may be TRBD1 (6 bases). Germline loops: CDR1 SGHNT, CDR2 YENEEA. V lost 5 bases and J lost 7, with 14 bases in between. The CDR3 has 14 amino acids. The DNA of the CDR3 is TGTGCCAGCAGCCTCGCTCCAGGGGACGGGGAGCTGTTTTTT. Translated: CASSLAPGDGELFF.

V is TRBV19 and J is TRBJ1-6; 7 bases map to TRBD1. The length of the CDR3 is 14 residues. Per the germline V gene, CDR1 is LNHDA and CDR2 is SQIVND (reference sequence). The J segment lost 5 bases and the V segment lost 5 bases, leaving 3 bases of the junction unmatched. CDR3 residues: CASSRTGDNSPLHF. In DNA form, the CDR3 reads TGTGCCAGTAGTCGGACAGGAGATAATTCACCCCTCCACTTT. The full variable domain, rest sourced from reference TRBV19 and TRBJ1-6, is DGGITQSPKYLFRKEGQNVTLSCEQNLNHDAMYWYRQDPGQGLRLIYYSQIVNDFQKGDIAEGYSVSREKKESFPLTVTSAQKNPTAFYLCASSRTGDNSPLHFGNGTRLTVT.

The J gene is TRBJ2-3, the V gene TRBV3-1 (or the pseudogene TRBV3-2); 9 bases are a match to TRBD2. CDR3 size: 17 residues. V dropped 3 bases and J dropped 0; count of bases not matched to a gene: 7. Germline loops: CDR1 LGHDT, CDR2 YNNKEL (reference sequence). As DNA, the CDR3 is TGTGCCAGCAGCCAGGCTAGCGGGGCATCTAGCACAGATACGCAGTATTTT. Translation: CASSQASGASSTDTQYF.

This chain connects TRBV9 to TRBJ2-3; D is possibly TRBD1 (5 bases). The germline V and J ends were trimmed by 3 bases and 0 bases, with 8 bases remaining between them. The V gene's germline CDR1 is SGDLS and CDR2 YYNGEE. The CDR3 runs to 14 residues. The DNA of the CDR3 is TGTGCCAGCAGCGAAGACAGTAGCACAGATACGCAGTATTTT. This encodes CASSEDSSTDTQYF.

CDR3 sequence (DNA): TGTGCCAGCAGCCAAGCGGGAGGGCCTTACGAGCAGTACTTC. This gives the protein CASSQAGGPYEQYF. The J gene is TRBJ2-7, the V gene TRBV3-1 (or the pseudogene TRBV3-2); 8 bases are a match to TRBD2. This CDR3 is 14 amino acids long. Germline loops: CDR1 LGHDT, CDR2 YNNKEL (reference sequence). Trimming cost V 1 base and J 4 bases; bases outside gene matches: 3.

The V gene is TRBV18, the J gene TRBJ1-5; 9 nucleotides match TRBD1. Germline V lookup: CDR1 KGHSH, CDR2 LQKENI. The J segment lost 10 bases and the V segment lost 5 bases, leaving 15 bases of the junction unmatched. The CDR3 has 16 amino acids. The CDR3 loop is CASSKLGQTGGEPQHF. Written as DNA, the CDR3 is TGTGCCAGCTCAAAACTGGGACAGACAGGGGGGGAACCCCAGCATTTT.

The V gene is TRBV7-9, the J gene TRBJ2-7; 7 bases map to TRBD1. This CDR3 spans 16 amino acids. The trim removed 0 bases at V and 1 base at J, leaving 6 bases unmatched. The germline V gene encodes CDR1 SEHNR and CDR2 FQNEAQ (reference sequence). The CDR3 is CASSLAEGRGSYEQYF. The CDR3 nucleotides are TGTGCCAGCAGCTTAGCGGAAGGCAGGGGGTCCTACGAGCAGTACTTC.

CDR3 sequence reads: CASWPRVTNYGYTF. CDR3 nucleotide sequence: TGTGCCAGCTGGCCCCGGGTGACGAACTATGGCTACACCTTC. This rearrangement joins TRBV28 to TRBJ1-2; the D is unclear. Germline loops: CDR1 MDHEN, CDR2 SYDVKM. V was clipped by 8 bases and J by 2 bases, with 15 bases between them. The CDR3 loop spans 14 amino acids.